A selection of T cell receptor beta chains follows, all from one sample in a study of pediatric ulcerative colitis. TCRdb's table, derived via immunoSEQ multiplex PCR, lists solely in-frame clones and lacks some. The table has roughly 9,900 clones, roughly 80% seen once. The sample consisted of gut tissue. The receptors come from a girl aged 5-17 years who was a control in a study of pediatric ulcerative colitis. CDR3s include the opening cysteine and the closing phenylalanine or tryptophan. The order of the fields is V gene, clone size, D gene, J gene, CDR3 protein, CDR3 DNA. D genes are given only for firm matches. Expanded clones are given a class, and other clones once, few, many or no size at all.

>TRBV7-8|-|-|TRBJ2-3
CASSLVRGDTQYF
TGTGCCAGCAGCTTAGTTAGAGGGGATACGCAGTATTTT
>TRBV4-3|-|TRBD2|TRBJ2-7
CASSQGDPLAGGNYEQYF
TGCGCCAGCAGCCAAGGCGATCCCCTAGCGGGAGGGAACTACGAGCAGTACTTC
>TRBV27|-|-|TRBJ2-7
CASRAGSYEQYF
TGTGCCAGCAGGGCTGGATCGTACGAGCAGTACTTC
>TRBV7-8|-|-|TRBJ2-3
CASSLSVGQPTDTQYF
TGTGCCAGCAGCTTATCGGTGGGACAACCCACAGATACGCAGTATTTT
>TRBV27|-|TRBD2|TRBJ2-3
CASSLSSGRVSDTQYF
TGTGCCAGCAGTTTATCGAGCGGGAGGGTGTCAGATACGCAGTATTTT
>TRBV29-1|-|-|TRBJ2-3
CSVEDRLIIHTDTQYF
TGCAGCGTTGAAGATCGTCTCATTATACACACAGATACGCAGTATTTT
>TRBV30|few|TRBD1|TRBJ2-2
CAWGSGTDNTGELFF
TGTGCCTGGGGTTCCGGGACAGATAACACCGGGGAGCTGTTTTTT
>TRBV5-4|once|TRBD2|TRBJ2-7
CASSLWAGAYEQYF
TGTGCCAGCAGCTTGTGGGCGGGAGCGTACGAGCAGTACTTC
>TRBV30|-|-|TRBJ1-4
CASNREVGTNEKLFF
TGTGCCTCTAACAGGGAGGTTGGAACTAATGAAAAACTGTTTTTT
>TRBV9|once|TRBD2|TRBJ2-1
CASSSQTSGRRNEQFF
TGTGCCAGCAGCTCCCAGACTAGCGGGAGACGGAATGAGCAGTTCTTC
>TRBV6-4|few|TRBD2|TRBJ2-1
CASSPSVGSGAQFF
TGTGCCAGCAGTCCCTCGGTGGGTAGCGGGGCCCAGTTCTTC
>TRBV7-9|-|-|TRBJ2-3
CASSPADTQYF
TGTGCCAGCAGCCCCGCAGATACGCAGTATTTT
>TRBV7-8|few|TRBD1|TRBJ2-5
CASSLDRGLGETQYF
TGTGCCAGCAGCTTAGACAGGGGCCTGGGAGAGACCCAGTACTTC
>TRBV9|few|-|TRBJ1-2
CASGSNYGYTF
TGTGCCAGCGGGTCTAACTATGGCTACACCTTC
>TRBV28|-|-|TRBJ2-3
CASWNRFKTDTQYF
TGTGCCAGCTGGAATAGGTTTAAGACAGATACGCAGTATTTT
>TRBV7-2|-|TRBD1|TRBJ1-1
CASSLDRGQAFF
TGTGCCAGCAGCTTAGACAGGGGCCAAGCTTTCTTT
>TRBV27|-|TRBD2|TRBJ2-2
CASSPPSGRSTGELFF
TGTGCCAGCAGTCCCCCGTCCGGGAGGAGCACCGGGGAGCTGTTTTTT
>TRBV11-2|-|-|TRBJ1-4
CASSPYRNEKLFF
TGTGCCAGCAGCCCCTATCGCAATGAAAAACTGTTTTTT
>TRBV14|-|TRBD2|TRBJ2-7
CASSRMTSGRRDEQYF
TGTGCCAGCAGCCGCATGACTAGCGGGAGGCGCGACGAGCAGTACTTC
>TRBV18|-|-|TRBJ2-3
CASSPPSGLTTQYF
TGTGCCAGCTCACCACCATCGGGACTCACTACGCAGTATTTT
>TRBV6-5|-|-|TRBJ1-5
CASSYSGANNQPQHF
TGTGCCAGCAGTTACTCGGGGGCGAACAATCAGCCCCAGCATTTT
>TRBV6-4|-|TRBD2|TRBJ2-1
CASSDSAGSFNEQFF
TGTGCCAGCAGTGACTCAGCGGGAAGCTTCAATGAGCAGTTCTTC
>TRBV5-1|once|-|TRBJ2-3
CASSLSGLEADTQYF
TGCGCCAGCAGCTTGAGCGGGTTAGAGGCAGATACGCAGTATTTT
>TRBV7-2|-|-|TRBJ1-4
CASSHASNEKLFF
TGTGCCAGCAGTCACGCCTCTAATGAAAAACTGTTTTTT
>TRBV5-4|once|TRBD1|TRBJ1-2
CASSRQGEDYGYTF
TGTGCCAGCAGCAGACAGGGGGAAGACTATGGCTACACCTTC
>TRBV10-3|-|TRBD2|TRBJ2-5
CAISETLAGRQETQYF
TGTGCCATCAGTGAGACTCTAGCGGGACGACAAGAGACCCAGTACTTC
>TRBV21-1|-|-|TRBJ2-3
CASSKGFRGSYHKTSTDTQYF
TGTGCCAGCAGCAAGGGTTTTCGGGGATCTTATCACAAAACTAGCACAGATACGCAGTATTTT
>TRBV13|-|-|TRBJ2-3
CASTLGGTSTDTQYF
TGTGCCAGCACCCTAGGAGGGACTAGCACAGATACGCAGTATTTT
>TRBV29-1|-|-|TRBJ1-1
CSAKRLGSEAFF
TGCAGCGCGAAAAGGCTAGGCTCTGAAGCTTTCTTT
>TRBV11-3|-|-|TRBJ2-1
CASSPGSGQSSYNEQFF
TGTGCCAGCAGCCCGGGGAGTGGACAGAGCTCCTACAATGAGCAGTTCTTC
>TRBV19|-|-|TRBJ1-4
CASSIDRATNEKLFF
TGTGCCAGTAGTATAGACCGCGCAACTAATGAAAAACTGTTTTTT
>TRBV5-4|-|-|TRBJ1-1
CASSWWGNTEAFF
TGTGCCAGTTCCTGGTGGGGGAACACTGAAGCTTTCTTT
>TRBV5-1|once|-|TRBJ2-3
CASSLASTVGTDTQYF
TGCGCCAGCAGCTTGGCCAGTACCGTTGGGACAGATACGCAGTATTTT
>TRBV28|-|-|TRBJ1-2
CASSLGLGYITF
TGTGCCAGCAGTCTCGGTCTGGGCTACATCACCTTC
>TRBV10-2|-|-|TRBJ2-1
CASSPPVHGSYNEQFF
TGCGCCAGCAGTCCACCTGTCCACGGCTCCTACAATGAGCAGTTCTTC
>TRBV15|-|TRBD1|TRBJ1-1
CATSTDRGITEAFF
TGTGCCACCAGCACAGACAGGGGGATCACTGAAGCTTTCTTT
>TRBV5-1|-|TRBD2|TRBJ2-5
CASSPTSGRAETQYF
TGCGCCAGCAGTCCGACTAGCGGGAGGGCGGAGACCCAGTACTTC
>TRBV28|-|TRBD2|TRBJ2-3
CASSPGGGRADTQYF
TGTGCCAGCAGCCCCGGGGGCGGGAGGGCAGATACGCAGTATTTT
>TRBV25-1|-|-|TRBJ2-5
CASSESPTGRGRQETQYF
TGTGCCAGCAGTGAATCCCCTACGGGGCGGGGTAGACAAGAGACCCAGTACTTC
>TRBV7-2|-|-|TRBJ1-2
CASSLVAGNGYTF
TGTGCCAGCAGCTTAGTGGCGGGGAATGGCTACACCTTC
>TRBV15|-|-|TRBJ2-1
CATSREMGARDEQFF
TGTGCCACCAGCAGAGAAATGGGCGCCCGGGATGAGCAGTTCTTC
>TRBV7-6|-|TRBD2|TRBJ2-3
CASSSRGLAGEADTQYF
TGTGCCAGCAGCTCCCGAGGACTAGCGGGAGAGGCAGATACGCAGTATTTT
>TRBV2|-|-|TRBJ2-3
CASSEEGADTQYF
TGTGCCAGCAGTGAGGAAGGGGCGGATACGCAGTATTTT
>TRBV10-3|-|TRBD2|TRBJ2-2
CAISESGFRTSRDTGELFF
TGTGCCATCAGTGAGTCAGGATTTCGGACTAGTCGCGACACCGGGGAGCTGTTTTTT
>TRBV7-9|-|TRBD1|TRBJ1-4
CASSLEGNRGTEKLFF
TGTGCCAGCAGCTTAGAGGGCAACAGGGGGACGGAAAAACTGTTTTTT
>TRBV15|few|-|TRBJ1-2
CATSIPRLYGYTF
TGTGCCACCAGCATACCGCGGTTATATGGCTACACCTTC
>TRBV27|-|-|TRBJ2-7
CASSSGHFYEQYF
TGTGCCAGCAGTTCGGGACACTTCTACGAGCAGTACTTC
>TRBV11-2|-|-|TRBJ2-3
CASSLVPGFRPTDTQYF
TGTGCCAGCAGCTTAGTTCCGGGATTTCGACCCACAGATACGCAGTATTTT
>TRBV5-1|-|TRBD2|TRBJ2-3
CASSLEAGGTDTQYF
TGCGCCAGCAGCTTGGAGGCGGGAGGCACAGATACGCAGTATTTT
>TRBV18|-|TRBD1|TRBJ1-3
CASSTQGGNTIYF
TGTGCCAGCTCTACACAGGGGGGAAACACCATATATTTT
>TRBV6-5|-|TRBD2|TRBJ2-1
CASSYWTSGSKQEQFF
TGTGCCAGCAGTTACTGGACTAGCGGGAGTAAGCAGGAGCAGTTCTTC
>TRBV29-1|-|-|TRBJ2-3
CSAVKAVPDTQYF
TGCAGCGCTGTGAAAGCCGTACCAGATACGCAGTATTTT
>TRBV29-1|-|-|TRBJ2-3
CSVGRTGQDTQYF
TGCAGCGTTGGAAGGACGGGGCAAGATACGCAGTATTTT
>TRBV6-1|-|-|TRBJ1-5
CASSAYQPQHF
TGTGCCAGCAGTGCGTATCAGCCCCAGCATTTT